This T cell receptor (beta chain) was documented in a study of beta chain features in type 1 diabetes. Findings and caveats of the study: For Type 1 diabetes patients, all four CD4+ subsets carried TCRB CDR3s that were moderately but significantly shorter.

There are a few counts of this clone. What it recognizes is unknown. Germline V gives CDR1 ENHRY, CDR2 SYGVKD. V was cut by 0 bases and J by 4 bases, with 7 bases left in between. The CDR3 runs 14 residues. Expressed TCRB transcripts were sequenced because the entire RNA isolate underwent reverse transcription. The protocol was immunoSEQ multiplex PCR, while the TCRdb copy is restricted to in-frame clones and leaves out a portion. The repertoire has about 640,000 clones, 12% of them found once; the top ten carry around 0.12%. Specimen: naive CD4+ T cells from blood. The chain combines TRBV10-3 with TRBJ2-1; unclear D gene. The TCR was taken from a man between 25 and 39 years old with type 1 diabetes. DNA for the CDR3: TGTGCCATCAGTGAGTCTAAAAAGTACAATGAGCAGTTCTTC. Encoded protein: CAISESKKYNEQFF.